The table lists the clone carrying this T cell receptor beta chain with many counts. Its antigen remains unidentified. V was trimmed by 6 bases and J by 0 bases, leaving 9 bases between them. This CDR3 is 13 amino acids long. The record originates from a study of identical twins. Findings and limits, study-wide: Surplus twin overlap in beta out-of-frame sequences was less pronounced. Part of the zero-insertion signal could reflect confounding by invariant MAIT and iNKT cells. Twin pairs' shared out-of-frame alpha sequences were enriched in low generation probability.

MiXCR was run by TCRdb on the 5' RACE reads, yielding one entry per CDR3 protein. The table shows approximately 300,000 distinct CDR3 sequences, with over 8.5% occurring only once. This sample was shared with a second study, whose subject was yellow fever vaccine responses in identical twins. This second study notes: Convergence reportedly seemed to mark part of the twins' vaccine T cell response, with personalization marking the rest.

The sequence was obtained from a woman between 18 and 29 years old in good health. V and J are TRBV12-3 or TRBV12-4 and TRBJ2-7; the D gene is possibly TRBD1 (6 bases). The material sequenced was CD8+ T cells sorted from blood. Here the CDR3 DNA reads TGTGCCAGCAGGGACAGTTACTCCTACGAGCAGTACTTC. It encodes CASRDSYSYEQYF.